This TCR beta chain emerged from a study of T cells after posttransplantation cyclophosphamide. Study results and caveats: After PTCy, TRB diversity resembled that of CNI/methotrexate controls. Skin or GI-infiltrating T cells shared few TRB sequences with blood. Donor CD8+ memory clones often dominated recipient blood repertoires at later times.

Peripheral blood was collected from the related graft donor on the marrow donation day. This clone was found many times. Its antigen is currently unknown. TCRdb's copy holds only in-frame clones and misses some; the assay was immunoSEQ multiplex PCR. This sample carries 30,000 to 40,000 clones, none of them present only once. V lost 1 base, J lost 5 bases, and 11 bases lay in between. Germline V CDR1 and CDR2: LNHDA, SQIVND (reference sequence). CDR3 length: 14 residues. The chain joins TRBV19 to TRBJ2-5; D may be TRBD2 (5 bases). The specimen was PBMCs. The TCR originated in a man aged 45-65 years in good health, CMV-negative, and a related stem cell transplant donor. CDR3 region: CASSIGGSRETQYF. CDR3 DNA: TGTGCCAGTAGTATAGGAGGGTCCCGGGAGACCCAGTACTTC. Based on the CDR3 plus reference TRBV19 and TRBJ2-5, the full variable domain is DGGITQSPKYLFRKEGQNVTLSCEQNLNHDAMYWYRQDPGQGLRLIYYSQIVNDFQKGDIAEGYSVSREKKESFPLTVTSAQKNPTAFYLCASSIGGSRETQYFGPGTRLLVL.